The sequence of this T cell receptor (beta chain) was determined in a study of graft-versus-host responses after intestinal transplantation. The CDR3 spans 12 residues. Per germline, CDR1 SNHLY and CDR2 FYNNEI. The V and J ends lost 4 bases and 3 bases respectively, with 6 bases between them. Processed graft tissue released its intraepithelial and lamina propria lymphocytes. Only in-frame clones appear in the TCRdb table, and some are missing; sequencing was by immunoSEQ multiplex PCR. The sample has approximately 5,200 clones, 55% to 85% seen once. The count of this clone is one. The receptor comes from a human patient who received an intestinal transplant, so some T cells may come from the graft donor. The sequencing used ileum tissue, collected less than 270 days after intestinal transplant. The V call is TRBV2, the J call TRBJ2-5; no clear D. DNA of the CDR3: TGTGCCAGCAGTGCGGTTAAAGAGACCCAGTACTTC. As protein: CASSAVKETQYF.